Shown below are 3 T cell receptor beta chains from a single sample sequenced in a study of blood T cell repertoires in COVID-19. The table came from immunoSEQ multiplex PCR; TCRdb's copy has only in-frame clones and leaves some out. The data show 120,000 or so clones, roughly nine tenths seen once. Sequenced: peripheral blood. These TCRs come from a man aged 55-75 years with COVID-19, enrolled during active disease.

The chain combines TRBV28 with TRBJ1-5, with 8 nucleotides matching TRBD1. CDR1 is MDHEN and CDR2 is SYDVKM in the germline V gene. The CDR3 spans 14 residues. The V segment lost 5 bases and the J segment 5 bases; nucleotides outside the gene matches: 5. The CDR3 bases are TGTGCCAGCAGTCAGGACAGGGATTATCAGCCCCAGCATTTT. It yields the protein CASSQDRDYQPQHF.

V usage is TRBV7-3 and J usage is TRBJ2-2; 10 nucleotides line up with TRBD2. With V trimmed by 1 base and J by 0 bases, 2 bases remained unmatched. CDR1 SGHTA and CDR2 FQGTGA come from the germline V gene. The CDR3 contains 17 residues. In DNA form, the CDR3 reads TGTGCCAGCAGCTTAAACGGACTAGCGGCGAACACCGGGGAGCTGTTTTTT. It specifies CASSLNGLAANTGELFF.

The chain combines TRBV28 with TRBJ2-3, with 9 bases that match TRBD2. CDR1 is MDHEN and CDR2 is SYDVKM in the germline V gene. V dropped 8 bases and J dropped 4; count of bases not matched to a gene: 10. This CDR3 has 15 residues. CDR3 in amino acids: CASGGEREEADTQYF. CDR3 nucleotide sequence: TGTGCCAGCGGAGGTGAGCGGGAGGAAGCAGATACGCAGTATTTT.